One sample yielded the 27 T cell receptor beta chains listed below, sequenced in a study of blood T cell repertoires in COVID-19 (TCRdb year 2020). Library method: the immunoSEQ multiplex PCR assay. Entries here come from immuneACCESS through TCRdb and include only in-frame sequences with V and J called. Some clones fail to appear in such tables; in the studies checked, an unresolved V gene covers under half of the shortfall, and the cause of the remainder is unknown. In this sample the table shows over 130,000 clones, around 85% of which occur a single time. Of the sample, less than 3.5% falls within the top ten clones. Sequenced sample: peripheral blood. These receptors all come from a man aged 70 or older with acute or convalescent COVID-19.

The chain's CDR3 is CASSLNGGLEQYF. CDR3 bases: TGTGCCAGCAGCTTAAACGGCGGTCTCGAGCAGTACTTC. The V gene is TRBV7-3, the J gene TRBJ2-7; D ambiguous. V lost 1 base, J lost 6 bases, and 10 bases lay in between. The CDR3 consists of 13 residues. Germline lookup yields CDR1 SGHTA and CDR2 FQGTGA.

The chain joins TRBV7-2 to TRBJ2-1, with TRBD2 matching 9 bases. The CDR3 consists of 17 residues. Germline V lookup: CDR1 SGHTA, CDR2 FQGNSA. V lost 0 bases, J lost 1 base, and 4 bases stayed unmatched. This CDR3 reads CASSLATSGSSYNEQFF. CDR3 DNA sequence: TGTGCCAGCAGCTTAGCGACTAGCGGAAGTTCCTACAATGAGCAGTTCTTC. Full variable domain (missing parts from reference TRBV7-2 and TRBJ2-1): GAGVSQSPSNKVTEKGKDVELRCDPISGHTALYWYRQSLGQGLEFLIYFQGNSAPDKSGLPSDRFSAERTGGSVSTLTIQRTQQEDSAVYLCASSLATSGSSYNEQFFGPGTRLTVL.

The J gene is TRBJ2-1, the V gene TRBV6-1; D is ambiguous. This CDR3 region has 15 residues. Germline assignment: CDR1 MNHNS and CDR2 SASEGT. With 2 bases removed from V and 0 bases from J, the gap between germline ends came to 8 bases. The CDR3 DNA reads TGTGCCAGCAGTGAATTTCGTCTCTCCTACAATGAGCAGTTCTTC. The encoded protein is CASSEFRLSYNEQFF.

This chain uses TRBV18 with TRBJ2-1; 10 bases fit TRBD2. Germline V gene data show CDR1 as KGHSH and CDR2 as LQKENI. V lost 2 bases to trimming and J lost 5 bases; unmatched junction nucleotides: 3. There are 15 residues in the CDR3. The DNA of the CDR3 is TGTGCCAGCTCACCATTTACTAGCGGGGACAATGAGCAGTTCTTC. It specifies CASSPFTSGDNEQFF.

The chain is built from TRBV9 and TRBJ2-4, with 11 positions matching TRBD2. V lost 3 bases to trimming and J lost 12 bases; unmatched junction nucleotides: 8. Looked up from germline, CDR1 is SGDLS and CDR2 is YYNGEE. The CDR3 length is 14 residues. In DNA, the CDR3 is TGTGCCAGCAGCGCTTCTGGACTAGCGGGTGATCAGTACTTC. As protein: CASSASGLAGDQYF.

This chain joins TRBV7-9 and TRBJ1-4; maybe TRBD1 (5 bases). CDR3 length: 15 residues. The V gene's germline CDR1 is SEHNR and CDR2 FQNEAQ (reference sequence). Trimming left V 1 base short and J 8 bases short, with 14 bases between. The DNA of the CDR3 is TGTGCCAGCAGCTTAGGAGGACAAGTCGGCGAAAAACTGTTTTTT. Its protein product is CASSLGGQVGEKLFF.

The rearrangement links TRBV3-1 (or the pseudogene TRBV3-2) to TRBJ2-1; 8 positions agree with TRBD2. This CDR3 spans 17 amino acids. The ends lost 1 base at V and 8 bases at J; junction bases unmatched: 13. Germline CDR1 and CDR2: LGHDT and YNNKEL (reference sequence). The CDR3 DNA reads TGTGCCAGCAGCCAAGTCCACCTAACGGGAGGGGAGGATGAGCAGTTCTTC. Its translation: CASSQVHLTGGEDEQFF.

This rearrangement joins TRBV6-5 to TRBJ2-1; tentatively, D is TRBD2 (5 bases). V was shortened by 2 bases and J by 1 base, with 12 bases between the two germline ends. Germline V gives CDR1 MNHEY, CDR2 SVGAGI. This CDR3 spans 16 amino acids. The CDR3 coding sequence is TGTGCCAGCAGTTACGATTCTAGCCCGTCCTACAATGAGCAGTTCTTC. It encodes CASSYDSSPSYNEQFF.

This rearrangement joins TRBV11-2 to TRBJ2-1, with D possibly matching TRBD2 (7 bases). V was cut by 1 base and J by 9 bases, with 13 bases left in between. The CDR3 totals 14 residues. Germline V CDR1 and CDR2: SGHAT, FQNNGV. The CDR3, as DNA: TGTGCCAGCAGCTTAGTTCAAGGGGGGGGTGAGCAGTTCTTC. This translates into CASSLVQGGGEQFF.

The chain has TRBV5-6 and TRBJ2-5, with 12 bases identical to TRBD2. CDR3 length: 15 residues. CDR1 and CDR2 (germline): SGHDT, YYEEEE. Trimming removed 2 bases from V and 5 bases from J; junction bases left unmatched: 4. CDR3 bases: TGTGCCAGCAGCTTAACTAGCGGGAGGAGGGAGACCCAGTACTTC. Its translation: CASSLTSGRRETQYF.

This chain uses TRBV6-5 with TRBJ2-1; the match to TRBD2 covers 13 bases. This CDR3 is built from 15 residues. Germline CDR1 MNHEY, CDR2 SVGAGI. The V segment lost 6 bases and the J segment 4 bases; nucleotides outside the gene matches: 3. CDR3 amino acids: CASRQTSGRYNEQFF. The DNA of the CDR3 is TGTGCCAGCAGACAGACTAGCGGGAGGTACAATGAGCAGTTCTTC.

The chain has TRBV5-1 and TRBJ2-7; D call uncertain. Trimming stripped 6 bases from V and 2 bases from J, with 18 bases between. Germline V gene sequence: CDR1 SGHRS, CDR2 YFSETQ. This CDR3 comprises 15 residues. The DNA for the CDR3 is TGCGCCAGCACCGAAACAAGTTCTTCAGCCTACGAGCAGTACTTC. This gives the protein CASTETSSSAYEQYF.

This clone was seen ten or more times. V gene TRBV3-1 (or the pseudogene TRBV3-2) combines with J gene TRBJ2-2; the match to TRBD2 covers 9 bases. The J segment lost 6 bases and the V segment lost 1 base, leaving 3 bases of the junction unmatched. In germline, CDR1 is LGHDT, CDR2 YNNKEL (reference sequence). This CDR3 has 15 residues. The CDR3 reads CASSQGSGSAGELFF. The CDR3 nucleotides are TGTGCCAGCAGCCAAGGTAGCGGGAGTGCCGGGGAGCTGTTTTTT.

The V gene is TRBV6-2 or TRBV6-3, the J gene TRBJ2-5; 9 bases align to TRBD1. Germline loops: CDR1 MNHEY, CDR2 SVGEGT. V gave up 5 bases and J gave up 2 bases; unmatched junction bases: 18. This CDR3 region has 19 residues. CDR3 amino acids: CASSPGQGRPGGLQETQYF. For the CDR3, the DNA is TGTGCCAGCAGTCCCGGACAGGGGCGACCAGGGGGGCTACAAGAGACCCAGTACTTC.

This chain joins TRBV7-3 and TRBJ2-1; 11 bases map to TRBD1. After removal of 4 bases from V and 15 bases from J, the junction contained 5 bases not matched to a gene. CDR1 SGHTA and CDR2 FQGTGA come from the germline V gene. The CDR3 extends over 12 amino acids. The CDR3 region is CASSSRTGGLFF. The CDR3 DNA sequence: TGTGCCAGCAGCTCCCGGACAGGGGGCCTGTTCTTC.

The V and J genes are TRBV6-5 and TRBJ1-5; maybe TRBD1 (6 bases). The germline V gene encodes CDR1 MNHEY and CDR2 SVGAGI. The CDR3 runs 13 residues. V dropped 6 bases and J dropped 4 bases, with 10 bases sitting between them. The CDR3 loop is CASSRGTNQPQHF. Here the CDR3 DNA reads TGTGCCAGCAGCAGGGGAACTAATCAGCCCCAGCATTTT.

The chain has TRBV2 and TRBJ2-3; 11 nucleotides match TRBD2. Germline V gene lookup returns CDR1 SNHLY and CDR2 FYNNEI. The CDR3 extends over 15 amino acids. V shed 6 bases, J shed 1 base, and the junction held 3 bases outside the gene matches. In DNA, the CDR3 is TGTGCCAGCAGCAAACTAGCGGGAGGCACAGATACGCAGTATTTT. Protein: CASSKLAGGTDTQYF.

The V call is TRBV5-1, the J call TRBJ2-3, with 9 bases that match TRBD2. From germline, CDR1 is SGHRS and CDR2 YFSETQ. Germline trimming cut 0 bases from V and 5 bases from J; bases unmatched to any gene: 7. The length of the CDR3 is 16 residues. In DNA, the CDR3 is TGCGCCAGCAGCTTGGCTGGGGCTAGCGGGGTAGATACGCAGTATTTT. Its translation is CASSLAGASGVDTQYF.

With regard to this clone: Within the sample, other DNA sequences also encode this same CDR3. V usage is TRBV28 and J usage is TRBJ1-2; the match to TRBD1 covers 7 bases. This CDR3 spans 12 amino acids. J was trimmed by 4 bases and V by 6 bases; bases with no gene match: 2. The germline CDR1 and CDR2 sequences are MDHEN and SYDVKM. The CDR3 reads CASRGQIYGYTF. CDR3 in DNA: TGTGCCAGCAGGGGACAGATCTATGGCTACACCTTC.

The rearrangement joins TRBV10-3 to TRBJ1-5; no clear D gene. This CDR3 is 15 amino acids long. From germline, CDR1 is ENHRY and CDR2 SYGVKD. The V and J ends lost 4 bases and 1 base respectively, with 11 bases between them. CDR3 in DNA: TGTGCCATCAGTGCGGCGGAGGTAAGCAATCAGCCCCAGCATTTT. Protein sequence: CAISAAEVSNQPQHF.

This chain joins TRBV18 and TRBJ1-1, with D hard to call. Germline V gene lookup returns CDR1 KGHSH and CDR2 LQKENI. This CDR3 has 11 residues. The ends were cut back, 5 bases at V and 5 bases at J, with 6 bases in the middle. This chain's CDR3 is CASSGETEAFF. For the CDR3, the DNA is TGTGCCAGCTCAGGGGAGACTGAAGCTTTCTTT.

Concerning this clone itself: Distinct nucleotide sequences in the sample also encode this CDR3. The chain combines TRBV5-1 with TRBJ2-3, with TRBD1 matching 8 bases. There are 14 residues in the CDR3. The germline V gene encodes CDR1 SGHRS and CDR2 YFSETQ. V lost 0 bases, J lost 4 bases, and 1 base stayed unmatched. The CDR3 bases are TGCGCCAGCAGCTTGGGGACAGGGTCAGATACGCAGTATTTT. Residues: CASSLGTGSDTQYF.

The rearrangement joins TRBV6-2 or TRBV6-3 to TRBJ2-1; the D gene is possibly TRBD1 (6 bases). The germline gives CDR1 MNHEY, CDR2 SVGEGT. This CDR3 is built from 15 residues. The V and J ends lost 6 bases and 0 bases respectively, with 12 bases between them. The DNA of the CDR3 is TGTGCCAGCAGCCAACAGGGTAGCTCCTACAATGAGCAGTTCTTC. This translates into CASSQQGSSYNEQFF.

V is TRBV5-1 and J is TRBJ1-2; the match to TRBD1 covers 7 bases. CDR1 is SGHRS and CDR2 is YFSETQ in the germline V gene. The CDR3 totals 14 residues. V dropped 0 bases and J dropped 5; count of bases not matched to a gene: 4. The CDR3 nucleotides are TGCGCCAGCAGCTTGGTCGGGACAGATTATGGCTACACCTTC. The encoded protein is CASSLVGTDYGYTF.

The chain has TRBV7-3 and TRBJ2-6; D is possibly TRBD1 (5 bases). The germline CDR1 and CDR2 sequences are SGHTA and FQGTGA. CDR3 length: 18 amino acids. Deletions cut 5 bases from V and 2 bases from J, with 19 bases between. The CDR3 DNA reads as TGTGCCAGCAGCCCAAACCTCCAGGGAAGCACTGGGGCCAACGTCCTGACTTTC. Protein product: CASSPNLQGSTGANVLTF.

CDR3 DNA sequence: TGTGCCACCAGCAGAGATATCTACAATGAGCAGTTCTTC. Its translation: CATSRDIYNEQFF. This chain connects TRBV15 to TRBJ2-1, with unresolved D. Trimming took off 0 bases at V and 3 bases at J, with 3 bases between the two ends. Germline V gene sequence: CDR1 LNHNV, CDR2 YYDKDF (reference sequence). The CDR3 extends over 13 amino acids. The complete variable domain, with remaining parts taken from reference TRBV15 and TRBJ2-1, reads DAMVIQNPRYQVTQFGKPVTLSCSQTLNHNVMYWYQQKSSQAPKLLFHYYDKDFNNEADTPDNFQSRRPNTSFCFLDIRSPGLGDTAMYLCATSRDIYNEQFFGPGTRLTVL.

V is TRBV9 and J is TRBJ2-6; tentative D call: TRBD2 (5 bases). Looked up from germline, CDR1 is SGDLS and CDR2 is YYNGEE. This CDR3 region has 15 residues. The V and J ends lost 2 bases and 2 bases respectively, with 8 bases between them. In nucleotides, the CDR3 is TGTGCCAGCAGCGTCACGGGAACTGGGGCCAACGTCCTGACTTTC. This sequence encodes CASSVTGTGANVLTF.